The T cell receptor beta chain described here comes from a study of T cells in Graves' hyperthyroidism and ophthalmopathy. Amplification of TCR beta CDR3 regions used RNA as the template. During a first-round RT-PCR of the TCR CDR3, the HTBI primer set was used. Via MiXCR, TCRdb re-called the multiplex PCR reads, giving one row per CDR3 protein. Among about 290,000 distinct CDR3 sequences, roughly an eighth were seen once, and the ten largest hold around 8%. This clonotype was seen ten or more times. The CDR3 loop spans 14 amino acids. V shed 6 bases and J 8 bases; nucleotides not matched to a gene: 8.

The sequencing input was blood. The rearrangement uses TRBV12-3 or TRBV12-4 and TRBJ1-4; 8 bases fit TRBD1. This TCR was sampled from a woman in her 40s with Graves' hyperthyroidism. The CDR3 spells CASSPGGFEEKLFF. CDR3 DNA: TGTGCCAGCAGCCCAGGGGGCTTCGAGGAAAAACTGTTTTTT.